Listed here is a single TCR beta chain. Methods used by the authors: The assay estimated nucleated cells by amplifying reference gene primers. Generated by immunoSEQ multiplex PCR, the TCRdb table keeps only in-frame clones and is missing some. V, J and clone size are those of that table, while D and trimming were read from the DNA. The profile shows about 90,000 clones, 86% of them singletons. The sample is drawn from a study of blood T cell repertoires in COVID-19. Study-level background: Acute-phase and convalescent COVID-19 samples originated in the United States, Italy and Spain. In each case, the material was cDNA or gDNA derived from T cells, B-cell-depleted T cells, or PBMCs.

Germline V gene lookup returns CDR1 SQVTM and CDR2 ANQGSEA. CDR3 length equals 15 residues. V shed 1 base, J shed 2 bases, and the junction held 6 bases outside the gene matches. The V and J genes are TRBV29-1 and TRBJ2-7, with 9 bases fitting TRBD2. The receptor was isolated from an elderly man with active or convalescent COVID-19. Sequencing input: peripheral blood. The CDR3 here is CSVEVGLAGTYEQYF. CDR3 sequence (DNA): TGCAGCGTTGAAGTGGGTCTAGCGGGAACCTACGAGCAGTACTTC.